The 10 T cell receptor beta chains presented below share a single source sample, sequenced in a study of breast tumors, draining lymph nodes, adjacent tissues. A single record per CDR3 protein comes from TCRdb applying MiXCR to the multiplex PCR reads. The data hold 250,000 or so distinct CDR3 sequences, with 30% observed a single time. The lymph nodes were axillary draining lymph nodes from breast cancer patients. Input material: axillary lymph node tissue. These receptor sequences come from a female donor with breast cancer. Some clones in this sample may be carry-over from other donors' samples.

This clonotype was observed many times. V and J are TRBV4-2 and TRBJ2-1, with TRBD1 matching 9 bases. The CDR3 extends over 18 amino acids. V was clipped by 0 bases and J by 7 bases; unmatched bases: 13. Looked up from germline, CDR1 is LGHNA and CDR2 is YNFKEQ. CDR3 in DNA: TGTGCCAGCAGCCAAGATTCGTTGGGACAGGGCTTAAATAATGAGCAGTTCTTC. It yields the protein CASSQDSLGQGLNNEQFF.

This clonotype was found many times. The CDR3 region is CSANARRGGRAVSTDTQYF. The CDR3 nucleotides read TGCAGTGCTAACGCGCGAAGGGGCGGGAGGGCCGTCAGCACAGATACGCAGTATTTT. The J gene is TRBJ2-3, the V gene TRBV20-1; 9 bases fit TRBD2. This CDR3 has 19 amino acids. The J segment lost 0 bases and the V segment lost 4 bases, leaving 17 bases of the junction unmatched. Germline CDR1 and CDR2: DFQATT and SNEGSKA (reference sequence).

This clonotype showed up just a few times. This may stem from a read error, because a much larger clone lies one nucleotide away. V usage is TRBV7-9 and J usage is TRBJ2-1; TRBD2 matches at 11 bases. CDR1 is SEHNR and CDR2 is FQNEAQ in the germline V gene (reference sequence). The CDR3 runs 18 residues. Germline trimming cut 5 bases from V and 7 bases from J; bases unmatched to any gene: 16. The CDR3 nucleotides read TGTGCCAGCAGCCAGCGGGTTAGCGGGAGGGCCCTATGGAATGAGCAGTTCTTC. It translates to CASSQRVSGRALWNEQFF.

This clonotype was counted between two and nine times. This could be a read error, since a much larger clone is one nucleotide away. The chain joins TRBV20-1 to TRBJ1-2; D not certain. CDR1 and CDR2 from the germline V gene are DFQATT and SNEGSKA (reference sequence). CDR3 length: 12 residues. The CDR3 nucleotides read TGCAGTGCTAGAGACCATACAGATGGCTCCACCTTC. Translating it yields CSARDHTDGSTF.

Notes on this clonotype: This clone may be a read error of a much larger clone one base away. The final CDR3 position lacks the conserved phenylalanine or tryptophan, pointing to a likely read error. Written as DNA, the CDR3 is TGTGCCAGCAGCTACCTAGTTGACCATAGCAATCAGCCCCAGCATTTA. Translating it yields CASSYLVDHSNQPQHL. This chain connects TRBV7-9 to TRBJ1-5; D gene ambiguous. The V gene lost 4 bases and the J gene lost 0 bases, with 13 bases spanning the gap. CDR1 SEHNR and CDR2 FQNEAQ come from the germline V gene (reference sequence). The CDR3 has 16 residues.

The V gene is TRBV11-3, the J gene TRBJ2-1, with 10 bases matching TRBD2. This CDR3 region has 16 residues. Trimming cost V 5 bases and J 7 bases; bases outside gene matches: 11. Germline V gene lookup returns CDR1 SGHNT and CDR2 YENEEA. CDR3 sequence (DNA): TGTGCCAGCAGCACAGACACTAGCGGGACCGTAAATGAGCAGTTCTTC. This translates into CASSTDTSGTVNEQFF.

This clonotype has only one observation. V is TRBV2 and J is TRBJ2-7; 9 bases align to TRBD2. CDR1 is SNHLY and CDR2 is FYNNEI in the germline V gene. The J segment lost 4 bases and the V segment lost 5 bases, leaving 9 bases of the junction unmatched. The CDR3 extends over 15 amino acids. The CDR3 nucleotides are TGTGCCAGCAGTTACCAACTAGCGGGCCTTTACGAGCAGTACTTC. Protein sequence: CASSYQLAGLYEQYF.

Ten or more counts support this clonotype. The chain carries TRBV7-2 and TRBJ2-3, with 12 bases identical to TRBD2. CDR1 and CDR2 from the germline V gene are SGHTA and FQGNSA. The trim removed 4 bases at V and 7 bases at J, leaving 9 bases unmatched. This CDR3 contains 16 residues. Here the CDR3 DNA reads TGTGCCAGCAGCTCGCGACTAGCGGGGGCATTGAATACGCAGTATTTT. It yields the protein CASSSRLAGALNTQYF.

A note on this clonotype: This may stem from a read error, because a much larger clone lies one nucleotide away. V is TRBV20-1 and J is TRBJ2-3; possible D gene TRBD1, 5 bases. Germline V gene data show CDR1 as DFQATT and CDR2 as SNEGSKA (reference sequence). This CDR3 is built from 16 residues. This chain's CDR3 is CSASGVGQGLTDAQYF. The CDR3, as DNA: TGCAGTGCTAGTGGAGTGGGGCAGGGCCTCACAGATGCGCAGTATTTT.

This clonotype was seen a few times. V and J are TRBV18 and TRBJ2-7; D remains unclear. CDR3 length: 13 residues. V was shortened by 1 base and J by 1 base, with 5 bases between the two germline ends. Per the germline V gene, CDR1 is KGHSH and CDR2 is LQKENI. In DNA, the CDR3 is TGTGCCAGCTCACCACTTTCGTCCTACGAGCAGTACTTC. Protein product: CASSPLSSYEQYF.